These 30 T cell receptor beta chains share one sample of origin, sequenced in a study of cytotoxic CD8 clonotypes in ibrutinib-treated CLL. This table comes from immunoSEQ multiplex PCR, and its TCRdb copy is limited to in-frame clones, with some not included. The sample has tens of thousands of clones, roughly 50% seen once. The sequenced sample was PBMCs, obtained after 12 months of ibrutinib treatment. All receptors derive from a human donor with chronic lymphocytic leukemia.

The chain joins TRBV28 to TRBJ2-7; a possible D gene is TRBD1 (6 bases). The CDR3 loop spans 11 amino acids. Germline V gene lookup returns CDR1 MDHEN and CDR2 SYDVKM. V gave up 6 bases and J gave up 12 bases, with 15 bases separating them. Here the CDR3 reads CASSSHRDRYF. The CDR3 DNA follows: TGTGCCAGCAGCTCCCACAGGGACCGGTACTTC.

This chain connects TRBV28 to TRBJ1-5, with D possibly matching TRBD1 (6 bases). This CDR3 is built from 15 residues. Trimming left V 5 bases short and J 3 bases short, with 14 bases between. Germline CDR1 and CDR2: MDHEN and SYDVKM. The CDR3 region is CASSPYRDNNQPQHF. Here the CDR3 DNA reads TGTGCCAGCAGTCCGTACAGGGATAACAATCAGCCCCAGCATTTT.

The chain combines TRBV30 with TRBJ2-5, with 9 bases matching TRBD1. The CDR3 extends over 15 amino acids. The V gene's germline CDR1 is GTSNPN and CDR2 SVGIG (reference sequence). Unmatched junction bases numbered 8, after V lost 3 bases and J lost 3 bases. The CDR3 is CAWSAGQGLKETQYF. CDR3 DNA: TGTGCCTGGAGCGCGGGACAGGGCTTGAAAGAGACCCAGTACTTC.

This chain joins TRBV14 and TRBJ2-7; TRBD1 agrees at 9 bases. Germline CDR1 reads SGHDN; CDR2 reads FVKESK. Unmatched junction bases numbered 7, after V lost 4 bases and J lost 3 bases. CDR3 length: 15 amino acids. The CDR3 protein is CASSRYRDRDYEQYF. CDR3 DNA: TGTGCCAGCAGCCGCTACCGGGACAGGGACTACGAGCAGTACTTC.

The table lists this clone with many counts. The CDR3 loop is CASRPETSGSMYEQYF. The CDR3 DNA is TGTGCCAGCAGACCTGAAACTAGCGGGAGTATGTACGAGCAGTACTTC. The chain carries TRBV28 and TRBJ2-7; TRBD2 aligns across 11 bases. CDR3 size: 16 residues. The trim removed 6 bases at V and 4 bases at J, leaving 11 bases unmatched. The germline CDR1 and CDR2 sequences are MDHEN and SYDVKM.

DNA for the CDR3: TGTGCCAGCAGCCAGGAAGCGGGAGGACGCACCGGGGAGCTGTTTTTT. Translation: CASSQEAGGRTGELFF. The V gene is TRBV4-2, the J gene TRBJ2-2, with 9 bases identical to TRBD2. The germline CDR1 and CDR2 sequences are LGHNA and YNFKEQ. Trimming took 3 bases from V and 4 from J; bases not matched to a gene: 6. The CDR3 contains 16 residues.

This clone was counted a few times. DNA for the CDR3: TGTGCCAGCGGAGGACTGGGGGACTACACCTTC. Residues: CASGGLGDYTF. The V gene is TRBV21-1, the J gene TRBJ1-2. TRBV21-1 is designated a pseudogene. The CDR3 is made up of 11 amino acids.

The rearrangement uses TRBV5-4 and TRBJ2-3; 9 positions agree with TRBD2. This CDR3 comprises 15 residues. Germline loops: CDR1 SGHNT, CDR2 YYREEE (reference sequence). With V trimmed by 1 base and J by 10 bases, 10 bases remained unmatched. The DNA for the CDR3 is TGTGCCAGCAGCTTGTATGTAGCGGGAGAGGGGGCGCAGTATTTT. Protein: CASSLYVAGEGAQYF.

The sample holds many counts of this clone. The DNA for the CDR3 is TGTGCCATCAGTGAGTCACAGACAGGGGGATACGAGCAGTACTTC. Amino acids: CAISESQTGGYEQYF. J is TRBJ2-7 and V is TRBV10-3; 9 bases map to TRBD1. This CDR3 contains 15 residues. V shed 0 bases, J shed 4 bases, and the junction held 4 bases outside the gene matches. Per the germline V gene, CDR1 is ENHRY and CDR2 is SYGVKD.

A note on this clone: This sample also contains other DNA sequences that code for the same CDR3. This chain connects TRBV27 to TRBJ2-7, with 8 nucleotides matching TRBD1. This CDR3 is built from 14 residues. Germline lookup yields CDR1 MNHEY and CDR2 SMNVEV (reference sequence). V lost 5 bases and J lost 0; bases outside the gene matches: 3. The chain's CDR3 is CASSRDRNSYEQYF. The DNA for the CDR3 is TGTGCCAGCAGTAGGGACAGGAACTCCTACGAGCAGTACTTC.

The chain links TRBV7-6 to TRBJ2-1; D remains unclear. Trimming pared 1 base from V and 13 bases from J, leaving 11 bases between. The CDR3 sequence is 12 residues long. The V gene's germline CDR1 is SGHVS and CDR2 FNYEAQ. CDR3 sequence (DNA): TGTGCCAGCAGCTTAGAAAGCAGTTCACAGTTCTTC. This translates into CASSLESSSQFF.

This clone occurred many times. This rearrangement joins TRBV9 to TRBJ1-3; D is unclear. With 0 bases removed from V and 3 bases from J, the gap between germline ends came to 10 bases. Germline CDR1 SGDLS, CDR2 YYNGEE. This CDR3 region has 15 residues. The CDR3 spells CASSVGQAFGNTIYF. CDR3 nucleotides: TGTGCCAGCAGCGTAGGTCAGGCATTTGGAAACACCATATATTTT.

The J gene is TRBJ1-2, the V gene TRBV19, with 7 bases lining up with TRBD1. CDR1 is LNHDA, CDR2 SQIVND, per germline (reference sequence). V shed 6 bases and J 7 bases; nucleotides not matched to a gene: 14. The CDR3 loop spans 15 amino acids. The CDR3 DNA reads TGTGCCAGTAGCGGGACAGTTCCCCCTCTAGCTGGCTACACCTTC. It yields the protein CASSGTVPPLAGYTF.

This clone came up once. V and J are TRBV5-1 and TRBJ2-1, with D unclear. The CDR3 sequence is 14 residues long. Germline V lookup: CDR1 SGHRS, CDR2 YFSETQ. Trimming cost V 3 bases and J 7 bases, with 14 bases left between them. The chain's CDR3 is CASSSFERLNEQFF. The CDR3 DNA reads TGCGCCAGCAGCTCGTTCGAACGTTTGAATGAGCAGTTCTTC.

The chain combines TRBV7-8 with TRBJ2-3, with a weak D call TRBD1 (6 bases). Germline loops: CDR1 SGHVS, CDR2 FQNEAQ. The CDR3 extends over 15 amino acids. V was cut by 1 base and J by 0 bases, with 8 bases left in between. CDR3 residues: CASSLGQASTDTQYF. The CDR3, as DNA: TGTGCCAGCAGCTTAGGACAGGCAAGCACAGATACGCAGTATTTT.

The J gene is TRBJ1-2, the V gene TRBV28; 9 bases line up with TRBD1. This CDR3 spans 15 amino acids. Germline V lookup: CDR1 MDHEN, CDR2 SYDVKM. V was clipped by 7 bases and J by 1 base; unmatched bases: 7. The CDR3 reads CASKETGGVNYGYTF. In DNA form, the CDR3 reads TGTGCCAGCAAGGAGACAGGGGGGGTTAACTATGGCTACACCTTC.

This clone was observed once. The chain carries TRBV4-1 and TRBJ2-7; D unresolved. This CDR3 contains 16 residues. The V and J ends lost 0 bases and 1 base respectively, with 13 bases between them. Per germline, CDR1 MGHRA and CDR2 YSYEKL. The CDR3 loop is CASSQDYVGSSYEQYF. Here the CDR3 DNA reads TGCGCCAGCAGCCAAGATTATGTGGGATCGTCCTACGAGCAGTACTTC.

The CDR3 DNA is TGTGCCAGCAGCGTAACAGGGGGCAACGGGGAGCTGTTTTTT. Protein product: CASSVTGGNGELFF. The chain recombines TRBV5-4 with TRBJ2-2, with 9 bases lining up with TRBD1. The junction had 5 bases not matched to a gene; V was cut back by 4 bases and J by 7 bases. This CDR3 comprises 14 residues. Germline V gene sequence: CDR1 SGHNT, CDR2 YYREEE (reference sequence).

Only a few counts were recorded for this clone. This sequence joins TRBV29-1 and TRBJ1-5; D is possibly TRBD1 (5 bases). This CDR3 is 13 amino acids long. The germline V and J ends were trimmed by 4 bases and 3 bases, with 10 bases remaining between them. The germline CDR1 and CDR2 sequences are SQVTM and ANQGSEA. The CDR3 region is CSVVQANNQPQHF. The DNA of the CDR3 is TGCAGCGTTGTACAGGCCAACAATCAGCCCCAGCATTTT.

Comments on this clone: The junction differs from germline at one of its ends, possibly a read error. The CDR3 sequence is CASSLAQEGSPLHF. For the CDR3, the DNA is TGTGCTAGCAGCTTAGCTCAAGAAGGCTCACCCCTCCACTTT. This rearrangement joins TRBV7-7 to TRBJ1-6, with D hard to call. The CDR3 has 14 residues. Germline lookup yields CDR1 SSHAT and CDR2 FNYEAQ (reference sequence).

V gene TRBV7-2 combines with J gene TRBJ1-2; possible D gene TRBD1, 5 bases. V was clipped by 0 bases and J by 5 bases, with 16 bases between them. CDR1 and CDR2 from the germline V gene are SGHTA and FQGNSA. The CDR3 length is 16 residues. CDR3 coding DNA: TGTGCCAGCAGCTTAGCGGGGGAGGGAAGGAGTTATGGCTACACCTTC. Translated: CASSLAGEGRSYGYTF.

The chain combines TRBV7-3 with TRBJ2-3; a possible D gene is TRBD2 (6 bases). Germline-derived CDR1 and CDR2 are SGHTA and FQGTGA. The V end lost 5 bases, the J end lost 4 bases, and 10 bases lay between the germline ends. The CDR3 is 13 residues long. CDR3 region: CASSREMADTQYF. CDR3 DNA: TGTGCCAGCAGCCGGGAGATGGCAGATACGCAGTATTTT.

This clone has a handful of counts. The junction and the germline gene differ at one end; a read error may be behind it. The chain couples TRBV7-7 to TRBJ2-5; tentative D call: TRBD1 (5 bases). Per the germline V gene, CDR1 is SSHAT and CDR2 is FNYEAQ (reference sequence). The length of the CDR3 is 14 residues. The CDR3 DNA sequence: TGTGCTAGCAGCTTAGCAGGCAGGGAAGAGACCCAGTACTTC. Translation gives CASSLAGREETQYF.

This chain connects TRBV6-6 to TRBJ1-5, with 7 nucleotides matching TRBD1. V was pared by 6 bases and J by 0 bases, with 5 bases of the junction left unmatched. The CDR3 is 15 amino acids. Germline V gene sequence: CDR1 MNHNY, CDR2 SVGAGI (reference sequence). The CDR3 loop is CASRNGTVSNQPQHF. CDR3 nucleotides: TGTGCCAGCAGAAACGGGACAGTTAGCAATCAGCCCCAGCATTTT.

This clone appeared a few times. J is TRBJ2-5 and V is TRBV10-1; D unclear. CDR1 is WNHNN, CDR2 SYGVQD, per germline (reference sequence). Deletions cut 0 bases from V and 5 bases from J, with 10 bases between. The CDR3 extends over 14 amino acids. The CDR3 sequence: CASSESLGSETQYF. CDR3 coding DNA: TGCGCCAGCAGTGAGTCGCTGGGTTCGGAGACCCAGTACTTC.

This clone was picked up a small number of times. This chain connects TRBV7-2 to TRBJ1-5; D not certain. V lost 7 bases to trimming and J lost 6 bases, with 16 bases between them. The CDR3 is made up of 14 amino acids. CDR1 is SGHTA and CDR2 is FQGNSA in the germline V gene. The CDR3 spells CASTLSGIGQPQHF. The CDR3, as DNA: TGTGCCAGCACCCTTAGCGGAATCGGTCAGCCCCAGCATTTT.

The chain combines TRBV11-2 with TRBJ2-7, with 7 bases lining up with TRBD1. The CDR3 sequence is 15 residues long. Germline V gene sequence: CDR1 SGHAT, CDR2 FQNNGV. The V segment lost 2 bases and the J segment 5 bases; nucleotides outside the gene matches: 9. The CDR3 region is CASSLKQGLRHEQYF. For the CDR3, the DNA is TGTGCCAGCAGCTTAAAACAGGGGTTAAGGCACGAGCAGTACTTC.

This chain connects TRBV5-1 to TRBJ2-2; D not certain. Germline V gene sequence: CDR1 SGHRS, CDR2 YFSETQ. V gave up 4 bases and J gave up 6 bases, with 10 bases separating them. The CDR3 runs 13 residues. DNA of the CDR3: TGCGCCAGCAGCGCGGACCCGGCCGGGGAGCTGTTTTTT. It codes for CASSADPAGELFF. The full variable domain, with the rest looked up from reference TRBV5-1 and TRBJ2-2, is KAGVTQTPRYLIKTRGQQVTLSCSPISGHRSVSWYQQTPGQGLQFLFEYFSETQRNKGNFPGRFSGRQFSNSRSEMNVSTLELGDSALYLCASSADPAGELFFGEGSRLTVL.

This clone was observed once. The chain couples TRBV18 to TRBJ2-7; 10 positions agree with TRBD2. Germline V gives CDR1 KGHSH, CDR2 LQKENI. Trimming cost V 3 bases and J 2 bases; bases outside gene matches: 16. The CDR3 extends over 19 amino acids. The CDR3 coding sequence is TGTGCCAGCTCACCGGTACGGACAGCCGGGACTAGCGTTCCCTACGAGCAGTACTTC. Translation gives CASSPVRTAGTSVPYEQYF.

The chain joins TRBV28 to TRBJ1-5; D is perhaps TRBD1 (5 bases). The V gene's germline CDR1 is MDHEN and CDR2 SYDVKM. With 2 bases removed from V and 7 bases from J, the gap between germline ends came to 15 bases. This CDR3 comprises 15 residues. The CDR3 protein is CASSLPGASNQPQHF. The CDR3 DNA reads TGTGCCAGCAGTTTACCCGGGGCGTCGAACCAGCCCCAGCATTTT.